This T cell receptor (beta chain) was documented in a study of a mutant IDH1 vaccine in newly diagnosed glioma. Study-level points and caveats: The study observed vaccine-induced immune responses in 90% to 95% of patients.

Stated time point: week 35, safety follow-up. Vaccination used 300 ug of mutant IDH1 20-mer peptide per dose, with topical imiquimod. A remark on this clone: Antigen specificity is unknown.

Data came from immunoSEQ multiplex PCR; TCRdb stores just in-frame clones and leaves some out. Among 20,000 to 30,000 clones, approximately 87% were seen once, and the ten largest hold about a third. Unmatched junction bases numbered 10, after V lost 3 bases and J lost 5 bases. The CDR3 covers 15 residues. Per the germline V gene, CDR1 is SGDLS and CDR2 is YYNGEE. The J gene is TRBJ2-7, the V gene TRBV9; 8 nucleotides line up with TRBD1. The source material was PBMCs, sampled from a glioma patient whose treatment included an IDH1 peptide vaccine. This sequence was found in a man aged 25 to 45 with glioma. CDR3 amino acids: CASSETGQGRDEQYF. The CDR3 DNA follows: TGTGCCAGCAGCGAAACCGGACAGGGACGGGACGAGCAGTACTTC.